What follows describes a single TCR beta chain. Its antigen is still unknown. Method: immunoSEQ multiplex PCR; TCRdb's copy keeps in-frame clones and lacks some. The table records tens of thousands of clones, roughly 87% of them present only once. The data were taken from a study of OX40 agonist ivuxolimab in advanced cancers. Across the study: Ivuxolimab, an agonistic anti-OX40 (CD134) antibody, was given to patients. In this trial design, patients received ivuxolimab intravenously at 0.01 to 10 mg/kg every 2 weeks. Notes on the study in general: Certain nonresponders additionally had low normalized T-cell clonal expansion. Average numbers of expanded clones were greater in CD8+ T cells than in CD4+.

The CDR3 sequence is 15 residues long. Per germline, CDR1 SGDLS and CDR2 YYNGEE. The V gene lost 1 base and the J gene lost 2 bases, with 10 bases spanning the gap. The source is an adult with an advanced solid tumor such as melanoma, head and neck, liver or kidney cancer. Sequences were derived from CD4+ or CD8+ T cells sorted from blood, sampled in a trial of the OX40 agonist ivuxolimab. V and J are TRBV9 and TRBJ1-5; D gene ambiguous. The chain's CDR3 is CASSVTGSGNQPQHF. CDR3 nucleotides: TGTGCCAGCAGCGTAACCGGGTCGGGCAATCAGCCCCAGCATTTT.